The rows below give T cell receptor beta chains drawn from one sample of a study of T cells in Graves' hyperthyroidism and ophthalmopathy. TCRdb ran MiXCR on the multiplex PCR reads and lists one entry per CDR3 protein. The sample holds 800,000 or so distinct CDR3 sequences; over 35% are singletons and the top ten take 8% to 9%. The sequencing input was blood. The origin of the receptors is a man aged 18-30 years with Graves' hyperthyroidism. The CDR3 runs from the conserved cysteine through the conserved F or W. The order of the fields is V gene, D gene, clone size, J gene, CDR3 protein, CDR3 DNA. A D gene is named only where the DNA matches it firmly. Clone size is shown for a subset of rows, as once, few, many or a class of expanded clone.

TRBV4-1	-	-	TRBJ2-5	CASSQVIGPVETQYF	TGCGCCAGCAGCCAAGTAATAGGCCCGGTGGAGACCCAGTACTTC
TRBV7-3	-	-	TRBJ1-1	CASSFGEVRNTEAFF	TGTGCCAGCAGCTTCGGGGAAGTGAGGAACACTGAAGCTTTCTTT
TRBV2	-	many	TRBJ1-2	CNPGGGDYGYTF	TGTAACCCCGGCGGAGGGGACTATGGCTACACCTTC
TRBV7-2	TRBD1	many	TRBJ2-5	CASSPDRGETQYF	TGTGCCAGCAGTCCCGACAGGGGCGAGACCCAGTACTTC
TRBV29-1	-	many	TRBJ1-1	CSVATGSTEAFF	TGCAGCGTTGCCACGGGGAGCACTGAAGCTTTCTTT
TRBV9	TRBD1	many	TRBJ1-1	CASSITGDTEAFF	TGTGCCAGCTCAATAACAGGGGACACTGAAGCTTTCTTT
TRBV5-6	-	-	TRBJ2-7	CASSLGIDTSSYEQYF	TGTGCCAGCAGCTTGGGAATAGACACCAGCTCCTACGAGCAGTACTTC
TRBV29-1	-	few	TRBJ2-3	CSVEIGSTTDTQYF	TGCAGCGTTGAGATAGGTAGCACTACAGATACGCAGTATTTT
TRBV7-9	-	-	TRBJ2-7	CASSLVAGSDEQYF	TGTGCCAGCAGTTTAGTCGCAGGGTCGGACGAGCAGTACTTC
TRBV5-1	-	-	TRBJ1-6	CASSRDQKDSPLHF	TGCGCCAGCAGCCGGGACCAGAAGGATTCACCCCTCCACTTT
TRBV2	-	-	TRBJ1-1	CASSYSLLNTEAFF	TGTGCCAGCAGTTACTCGTTACTCAACACTGAAGCTTTCTTT
TRBV9	-	few	TRBJ1-6	CASSVQVGNSPLHF	TGTGCCAGCAGCGTCCAAGTTGGTAATTCACCCCTCCACTTT
TRBV2	-	many	TRBJ1-4	CASQRGAAPNEKLFF	TGTGCCAGCCAGCGGGGAGCAGCTCCTAATGAAAAACTGTTTTTT
TRBV29-1	TRBD1	-	TRBJ1-2	CSGTGGQIGYTF	TGCAGCGGAACAGGGGGACAGATCGGCTACACCTTC
TRBV24-1	-	few	TRBJ2-2	CATSDATSYTGELFF	TGTGCCACCAGTGACGCCACAAGCTACACCGGGGAGCTGTTTTTT
TRBV14	-	few	TRBJ1-1	CASSPVPGSTEAFF	TGTGCCAGCAGCCCCGTCCCGGGGAGCACTGAAGCTTTCTTT
TRBV20-1	TRBD2	-	TRBJ2-3	CSARVYGTSGGLDTQYF	TGCAGTGCTAGAGTGTATGGGACTAGCGGGGGGCTAGATACGCAGTATTTT
TRBV7-2	TRBD2	few	TRBJ2-7	CASSLRSLAGVDEQYF	TGTGCCAGCAGCTTAAGGTCGCTAGCGGGAGTGGACGAGCAGTACTTC
TRBV7-9	TRBD1	-	TRBJ1-1	CASRNRGDMNTEAFF	TGTGCCAGCAGAAACAGGGGCGACATGAACACTGAAGCTTTCTTT
TRBV7-2	-	few	TRBJ1-4	CASSAQGNRNEKLFF	TGTGCCAGCAGCGCTCAGGGGAATAGGAATGAAAAACTGTTTTTT
TRBV19	-	many	TRBJ1-2	CASSIGVRTNYGYTF	TGTGCCAGTAGTATAGGAGTCAGAACTAACTATGGCTACACCTTC
TRBV29-1	-	few	TRBJ1-2	CSVPSENMDGYTF	TGCAGCGTTCCCAGTGAGAATATGGATGGCTACACCTTC
TRBV5-1	TRBD1	few	TRBJ1-1	CASSSWTGMNTEAFF	TGCGCCAGCAGCAGCTGGACAGGGATGAACACTGAAGCTTTCTTT
TRBV2	TRBD2	-	TRBJ2-7	CASRGDRTKQYF	TGTGCCAGCCGGGGGGACCGCACCAAACAGTACTTC
TRBV4-1	-	few	TRBJ2-5	CASSQDRTTETQYF	TGCGCCAGCAGCCAAGATAGGACGACAGAGACCCAGTACTTC
TRBV15	-	many	TRBJ1-2	CATSRDGSYGYTF	TGTGCCACCAGCAGAGATGGGAGCTATGGCTACACCTTC
TRBV20-1	TRBD1	few	TRBJ1-5	CSASTGQGNQPQHF	TGCAGTGCTAGTACGGGACAGGGCAATCAGCCCCAGCATTTT
TRBV3-1	-	-	TRBJ1-2	CASSQDRQAYGYTF	TGTGCCAGCAGCCAAGACCGACAGGCCTATGGCTACACCTTC
TRBV2	-	many	TRBJ1-5	CASSDSRDQPQHF	TGTGCCAGCAGTGATTCTAGGGATCAGCCCCAGCATTTT
TRBV29-1	TRBD1	-	TRBJ2-6	CSALTGSGANVLTF	TGCAGCGCTCTGACAGGGAGTGGGGCCAACGTCCTGACTTTC
TRBV6-5	-	few	TRBJ2-2	CASSYVATGELFF	TGTGCCAGCAGTTACGTAGCCACCGGGGAGCTGTTTTTT
TRBV7-2	-	many	TRBJ2-5	CASSRGQETQYF	TGTGCCAGCAGTAGGGGTCAAGAGACCCAGTACTTC
TRBV20-1	-	few	TRBJ2-5	CSAHLSSRYQETQYF	TGCAGTGCCCACCTATCTTCGAGGTACCAAGAGACCCAGTACTTC
TRBV6-5	TRBD1	-	TRBJ2-6	CASSYDRVRANVLTF	TGTGCCAGCAGTTACGACAGGGTGAGGGCCAACGTCCTGACTTTC
TRBV5-1	-	few	TRBJ1-1	CASSPSGDFGEAFF	TGCGCCAGCAGCCCCTCCGGAGACTTTGGTGAAGCTTTCTTT
TRBV10-3	-	many	TRBJ2-2	CAISTGLHTGELFF	TGTGCCATCAGTACGGGACTTCACACCGGGGAGCTGTTTTTT
TRBV20-1	-	many	TRBJ1-2	CSAQLWGANYGYTF	TGCAGTGCTCAGCTCTGGGGAGCTAACTATGGCTACACCTTC
TRBV2	-	-	TRBJ1-4	CASILLAGVYNEKLFF	TGTGCCAGCATTTTACTAGCGGGAGTCTACAATGAAAAACTGTTTTTT
TRBV15	-	many	TRBJ2-7	CATSRDHGGGREQYF	TGTGCCACCAGCAGAGATCATGGAGGGGGCCGCGAGCAGTACTTC
TRBV7-2	-	few	TRBJ2-2	CASSQEGGNTGELFF	TGCGCCAGCAGCCAAGAGGGCGGAAACACCGGGGAGCTGTTTTTT
TRBV7-2	TRBD2	-	TRBJ2-7	CASSRGVGGLYEQYF	TGTGCCAGCAGCCGAGGGGTGGGAGGGCTCTACGAGCAGTACTTC
TRBV5-4	-	few	TRBJ1-6	CASSLARAGGSPLHF	TGTGCCAGCAGCTTGGCTAGGGCCGGCGGTTCACCCCTCCACTTT
TRBV29-1	TRBD1	-	TRBJ1-6	CSPYGPDRGNSPLHF	TGCAGCCCCTATGGGCCAGACAGGGGTAATTCACCCCTCCACTTT
TRBV6-5	-	-	TRBJ1-6	CASSRGQLGPYNSPLHF	TGTGCCAGCAGTCGCGGACAGTTAGGCCCCTATAATTCACCCCTCCACTTT
TRBV20-1	-	few	TRBJ1-5	CSARGVNSNQPQHF	TGCAGTGCTAGGGGCGTCAATAGCAATCAGCCCCAGCATTTT
TRBV9	-	-	TRBJ1-5	CASSVGRGSNQPQHF	TGTGCCAGCAGCGTAGGGCGGGGAAGCAATCAGCCCCAGCATTTT
TRBV2	-	once	TRBJ2-5	CASSSSSWAGETQYF	TGTGCCAGCAGTTCGTCCTCGTGGGCCGGAGAGACCCAGTACTTC
TRBV20-1	-	few	TRBJ1-4	CSATGTAINEKLFF	TGCAGTGCTACCGGGACGGCTATTAATGAAAAACTGTTTTTT
TRBV19	-	many	TRBJ1-5	CASNGRNQPQHF	TGTGCCAGTAATGGGCGTAATCAGCCCCAGCATTTT
TRBV20-1	-	few	TRBJ1-5	CSAGDGLRPQHF	TGCAGTGCTGGGGACGGCCTTCGGCCCCAGCATTTT
TRBV7-9	-	many	TRBJ1-1	CASSSRGRAFF	TGTGCCAGCAGCTCGAGGGGTAGGGCTTTCTTT
TRBV5-1	-	-	TRBJ2-7	CASSLETPWAYEQYF	TGCGCCAGCAGCTTGGAGACACCTTGGGCCTACGAGCAGTACTTC
TRBV7-2	-	-	TRBJ2-7	CASSGGSGGEEQYF	TGTGCCAGCAGCGGAGGTTCAGGGGGGGAAGAGCAGTACTTC
TRBV6-5	-	-	TRBJ1-5	CASSPLTGQPQHF	TGTGCCAGCAGTCCGCTGACAGGACAGCCCCAGCATTTT
TRBV20-1	-	-	TRBJ2-2	CSAPRGNTGVLFF	TGCAGTGCCCCGAGGGGGAACACCGGGGTGCTGTTTTTT
TRBV20-1	-	few	TRBJ2-7	CSARGYLGGPYEQYF	TGCAGTGCTAGAGGTTATCTGGGGGGGCCTTACGAGCAGTACTTC
TRBV7-9	-	few	TRBJ1-2	CASSSSDVSQGHGYTF	TGTGCCAGCAGCTCCAGCGACGTGTCCCAGGGCCATGGCTACACCTTC
TRBV20-1	-	many	TRBJ2-7	CSASDRGGEQYF	TGCAGTGCTTCTGACAGGGGAGGGGAGCAGTACTTC
TRBV29-1	-	-	TRBJ1-2	CSVDRTDFYGYTF	TGCAGCGTTGACCGGACAGACTTCTATGGCTACACCTTC
TRBV10-3	-	-	TRBJ2-5	CATAVLDQETQYF	TGTGCCACCGCCGTGCTGGACCAAGAGACCCAGTACTTC